This entry is about one T cell receptor (beta chain). No cognate antigen has been identified for it. No much larger clone exists at a distance of one base, and base qualities are not known. These data are taken from a study of T cell responses to AZD1222 COVID-19 vaccine (dated by TCRdb to about 2021). Broadly, across the study: AZD1222 recipients given second doses at about 4 weeks or at about 12 weeks were pooled, since spike-specific TCR depth and breadth were not found to differ between the two schedules. Trial participants were enrolled into age subgroups of 18-55, 56-69 and 70-plus years, which contained about 160, 30 and 59 TCR-sequenced participants, respectively. TCR sequencing was performed for about 250 trial participants, of whom roughly 200 were given two doses of AZD1222 and some 25 were given two doses of MenACWY control vaccine.

The meaning of the sample's time point label: baseline before first vaccination. Vaccinee samples were obtained from the UK trials COV001 and COV002, which included a single-blind randomized controlled phase 2/3 trial of AZD1222 (ChAdOx1 nCoV-19) in healthy adults. For TCRbeta chain sequencing, PBMC samples were collected from trial participants at day 0 and at day 28 after the second dose. Sequences MNHEY (CDR1) and SVGAGI (CDR2) are obtained from the germline V gene. The CDR3 sequence holds 15 residues, the cysteine and phenylalanine included. Left in the record is the CDR3 DNA by itself, 45 bases read in frame from the first base. The germline ends are 11 bases apart after V is trimmed by 5 bases and J by 0 bases. The CDR3 regions of human TCRbeta chains were subjected to immunosequencing. Per the original workflow: TCRs in the repertoires were matched against a reference library of SARS-CoV-2-specific TCRs that had been generated with the MIRA antigen-specificity platform. Breadth meant the fraction of unique TCRs that were SARS-CoV-2-associated, whereas depth meant the fraction of total T cells that were SARS-CoV-2-associated. Using the MIRA data, each spike-specific TCR was assigned both to the spike region to which the TCR was reactive and to a CD4 or CD8 class. Log10-transformed breadth and depth values were compared by one-way ANOVA with Sidak's multiple comparisons tests. TCRdb holds this immuneACCESS table with in-frame rearrangements only. Some clones are missing; in checked studies, unresolved V genes explain under half, and the rest has no known cause. D and trimming come from the DNA, and the V and J calls and clone size come from that table. For this sample there are more than 90,000 clones; over 75% appear just once. 15% to 20% of the sample comes from the top ten.

The paper as a whole reports these results and caveats: In the small 56-69-year group, the increase in depth fell short of significance, most likely because of low power. Because no samples from the day 14 peak response were available, repertoires could be characterized only after the peak T cell response. Most participants were white British and females outnumbered males, and the authors suggested that clonal diversity may have been underestimated. The whole spike protein was spanned by vaccine-associated CD4 TCRs, and dominant responses were seen in regions 160-218 and 743-854. Nearly half of unique spike-specific TCRs reportedly recognized epitopes outside regions mutated in the B.1.351 and B.1.1.7 variants. Conclusions about previously exposed vaccinees are limited, since just a handful of AZD1222 recipients were seropositive for SARS-CoV-2 at baseline. A significant rise in spike-specific TCR breadth and depth was observed after two AZD1222 doses relative to day 0 and relative to MenACWY recipients.

The receptor chain draws on TRBV6-5 and TRBJ1-5, with the D gene not confidently named. This clonotype originated in an adult in good health. The starting material was peripheral blood, obtained on day 0 of AZD1222 vaccination. The DNA is TGTGCCAGCAGTCGGCGGGAACGTAGCAATCAGCCCCAGCATTTT. Its translation reads: CASSRRERSNQPQHF.